A single sample gave rise to the 21 T cell receptor beta chains below, sequenced in a study of T cell repertoires in cytomegalovirus infection. TCRdb independently ran MiXCR on the reads; one entry per CDR3 protein. The data contain 450,000 to 550,000 distinct CDR3 sequences, roughly 42% of them singletons. No antigen has been assigned to these receptors. This specimen consisted of cultured PBMCs, obtained from culture after CMV antigen stimulation. Source of these receptors: a human donor in good health (CMV status not recorded). Some clones in this sample may be carry-over from other donors' samples.

The rearrangement links TRBV19 to TRBJ2-1, with 10 bases lining up with TRBD1. CDR1 and CDR2 (germline): LNHDA, SQIVND (reference sequence). The CDR3 extends over 16 amino acids. The V segment lost 6 bases and the J segment 2 bases; nucleotides outside the gene matches: 7. CDR3 sequence (DNA): TGTGCCAGTAGCAGAGGACAGGGGGGGACCTACAATGAGCAGTTCTTC. Translated, it gives CASSRGQGGTYNEQFF.

The chain recombines TRBV7-9 with TRBJ2-7; no clear D. The V gene lost 4 bases and the J gene lost 3 bases, with 10 bases spanning the gap. In germline, CDR1 is SEHNR, CDR2 FQNEAQ (reference sequence). The CDR3 extends over 13 amino acids. In nucleotides, the CDR3 is TGTGCCAGCAGCTCAAGAGACGACTACGAGCAGTACTTC. It is translated as CASSSRDDYEQYF.

The CDR3 spells CAIGGVDTQYF. The CDR3 nucleotides are TGTGCCATTGGGGGGGTAGATACGCAGTATTTT. The chain employs TRBV10-3 and TRBJ2-3; 7 bases are shared with TRBD2. V lost 9 bases and J lost 5; bases outside the gene matches: 2. The CDR3 extends over 11 amino acids. CDR1 and CDR2 from the germline V gene are ENHRY and SYGVKD.

This chain links TRBV12-3 or TRBV12-4 with TRBJ2-2; D gene unclear. The CDR3 consists of 13 residues. V was cut by 0 bases and J by 8 bases, with 7 bases left in between. The CDR3 loop reads CASSLADVGELFF. The CDR3, as DNA: TGTGCCAGCAGTTTAGCGGACGTGGGGGAGCTGTTTTTT.

Turning to this clonotype: Possible read error: a much larger clone is one base away. This chain joins TRBV5-6 and TRBJ2-3, with D unresolved. V was clipped by 0 bases and J by 4 bases, with 6 bases between them. Per germline, CDR1 SGHDT and CDR2 YYEEEE. The CDR3 runs to 13 residues. The CDR3 region is CASSLDGADTQYF. Written as DNA, the CDR3 is TGTGCCAGCAGCTTGGATGGAGCAGATACGCAGTATTTT. Filled out from reference TRBV5-6 and TRBJ2-3, the complete variable domain reads DAGVTQSPTHLIKTRGQQVTLRCSPKSGHDTVSWYQQALGQGPQFIFQYYEEEERQRGNFPDRFSGHQFPNYSSELNVNALLLGDSALYLCASSLDGADTQYFGPGTRLTVL.

This clonotype has a handful of counts. The CDR3 coding sequence is TGTGCCAGCAGCCCCCGGACAGGCCTCGCTTTCTTT. Translation: CASSPRTGLAFF. The V and J genes are TRBV7-9 and TRBJ1-1; TRBD1 matches at 7 bases. Germline values: CDR1 SEHNR, CDR2 FQNEAQ (reference sequence). The CDR3 contains 12 residues. After removal of 5 bases from V and 11 bases from J, the junction contained 8 bases not matched to a gene.

The chain combines TRBV7-9 with TRBJ2-7, with 7 nucleotides matching TRBD2. This CDR3 contains 16 residues. Germline loops: CDR1 SEHNR, CDR2 FQNEAQ (reference sequence). Trimming at V came to 5 bases and at J to 4 bases, leaving 14 bases not matched to a gene. The CDR3 protein is CASSPWSGGSRYEQYF. DNA for the CDR3: TGTGCCAGCAGCCCCTGGTCGGGCGGGAGCAGGTACGAGCAGTACTTC.

This clonotype has only a few counts. The chain links TRBV2 to TRBJ2-3, with D possibly matching TRBD2 (7 bases). V lost 9 bases and J lost 4, with 14 bases in between. This CDR3 has 13 residues. Germline V gene lookup returns CDR1 SNHLY and CDR2 FYNNEI. The CDR3 reads CASLGGAADTQYF. The CDR3 DNA reads TGTGCCAGTTTGGGGGGGGCGGCAGATACGCAGTATTTT.

The rearrangement joins TRBV5-1 to TRBJ1-1; 8 bases map to TRBD1. The CDR3 totals 16 residues. The V and J ends lost 0 bases and 5 bases, in that order; junction bases with no gene match: 9. Germline CDR1 SGHRS, CDR2 YFSETQ. CDR3 region: CASSLGGQGGRTEAFF. The CDR3 DNA reads as TGCGCCAGCAGCTTGGGTGGACAGGGAGGAAGGACTGAAGCTTTCTTT.

The chain has TRBV27 and TRBJ2-6; TRBD1 is a possible D gene (5 bases). V was cut by 6 bases and J by 0 bases, with 9 bases left in between. This CDR3 is 15 amino acids long. Germline V gives CDR1 MNHEY, CDR2 SMNVEV (reference sequence). The CDR3 loop reads CASSYDSSGANVLTF. The CDR3 DNA reads TGTGCCAGCAGCTATGACAGCTCTGGGGCCAACGTCCTGACTTTC.

This clonotype has a single count. The chain couples TRBV2 to TRBJ2-7; D may be TRBD1 (6 bases). Germline V lookup: CDR1 SNHLY, CDR2 FYNNEI. This CDR3 has 12 amino acids. V was trimmed by 7 bases and J by 1 base, leaving 8 bases between them. The CDR3 DNA reads as TGTGCCAGCAAACAGGGTTCCTACGAGCAGTACTTC. Encoded protein: CASKQGSYEQYF.

This clonotype was observed a few times. The chain joins TRBV2 to TRBJ2-3; 7 bases fit TRBD1. Germline V gives CDR1 SNHLY, CDR2 FYNNEI. V shed 4 bases and J 1 base; nucleotides not matched to a gene: 5. The CDR3 covers 15 residues. The CDR3 loop reads CASSGRTGGTDTQYF. CDR3 nucleotides: TGTGCCAGCAGTGGTCGGACAGGAGGCACAGATACGCAGTATTTT. The full variable domain, in which reference TRBV2 and TRBJ2-3 provide the parts outside the CDR3, is EPEVTQTPSHQVTQMGQEVILRCVPISNHLYFYWYRQILGQKVEFLVSFYNNEISEKSEIFDDQFSVERPDGSNFTLKIRSTKLEDSAMYFCASSGRTGGTDTQYFGPGTRLTVL.

The V and J genes are TRBV10-3 and TRBJ2-7, with 9 bases identical to TRBD2. Unmatched junction bases numbered 9, after V lost 4 bases and J lost 2 bases. CDR1 and CDR2 (germline): ENHRY, SYGVKD. The CDR3 consists of 16 residues. The DNA for the CDR3 is TGTGCCATCAGTGCTAACCCGGCTAGCGGGGCCTACGAGCAGTACTTC. Encoded protein: CAISANPASGAYEQYF.

The sample holds one count of this clonotype. The chain carries TRBV9 and TRBJ2-3; tentative D call: TRBD2 (6 bases). Between the trimmed V and J ends, which lost 0 bases and 6 bases, there was a span of 8 bases. Germline V gives CDR1 SGDLS, CDR2 YYNGEE. The CDR3 runs 13 residues. The CDR3 nucleotides are TGTGCCAGCAGCGTAGAAACTAGCGATACGCAGTATTTT. Encoded protein: CASSVETSDTQYF.

This sequence joins TRBV19 and TRBJ2-3; a possible D gene is TRBD2 (5 bases). V gave up 3 bases and J gave up 8 bases, with 12 bases separating them. CDR1 and CDR2 (germline): LNHDA, SQIVND (reference sequence). This CDR3 region has 13 residues. The CDR3 DNA reads TGTGCCAGTAGTATGGGAGAAGGGATTACGCAGTATTTT. This encodes CASSMGEGITQYF.

The chain couples TRBV5-5 to TRBJ2-5; 7 bases map to TRBD1. The CDR3 totals 15 residues. Germline lookup yields CDR1 SGHKS and CDR2 YYEKEE (reference sequence). V dropped 3 bases and J dropped 2; count of bases not matched to a gene: 7. The CDR3 DNA reads TGTGCCAGCAGCTGGGGACAGACCTATCAAGAGACCCAGTACTTC. Translated: CASSWGQTYQETQYF.

The CDR3 loop reads CAWSPGLAGGEQFF. In DNA form, the CDR3 reads TGTGCCTGGAGTCCTGGACTAGCGGGGGGGGAGCAGTTCTTC. The chain has TRBV30 and TRBJ2-1; 15 positions agree with TRBD2. The J segment lost 10 bases and the V segment lost 2 bases, leaving 3 bases of the junction unmatched. CDR1 is GTSNPN and CDR2 is SVGIG in the germline V gene (reference sequence). This CDR3 is built from 14 residues.

V gene TRBV14 combines with J gene TRBJ2-3; D gene unclear. Trimming took 2 bases from V and 3 from J, leaving 9 bases between them. Germline V gene lookup returns CDR1 SGHDN and CDR2 FVKESK. The CDR3 covers 14 residues. CDR3 loop: CASSQLQVTDTQYF. The CDR3 DNA is TGTGCCAGCAGCCAACTTCAGGTTACAGATACGCAGTATTTT.

The chain joins TRBV6-2 or TRBV6-3 to TRBJ2-7, with a possible D match to TRBD2 (6 bases). Germline V gene sequence: CDR1 MNHEY, CDR2 SVGEGT. The V end lost 5 bases, the J end lost 3 bases, and 17 bases lay between the germline ends. This CDR3 has 15 residues. CDR3 DNA: TGTGCCAGCAGTGAGGGACTCGACATCCTCTACGAGCAGTACTTC. It specifies CASSEGLDILYEQYF.

The chain carries TRBV5-5 and TRBJ2-1; 8 bases map to TRBD2. The CDR3 has 15 residues. V lost 4 bases, J lost 0 bases, and 3 bases stayed unmatched. Looked up from germline, CDR1 is SGHKS and CDR2 is YYEKEE (reference sequence). The CDR3 region is CASSTGTSSYNEQFF. The CDR3 DNA sequence: TGTGCCAGCAGCACAGGGACTAGCTCCTACAATGAGCAGTTCTTC.

V and J are TRBV10-3 and TRBJ1-5; 7 positions match TRBD1. The junction had 7 bases not matched to a gene; V was cut back by 6 bases and J by 2 bases. This CDR3 is built from 15 residues. Germline values: CDR1 ENHRY, CDR2 SYGVKD. CDR3 sequence: CAIRADREGNQPQHF. Here the CDR3 DNA reads TGTGCCATCAGGGCCGACAGGGAAGGCAATCAGCCCCAGCATTTT.